One sample yielded the 27 T cell receptor beta chains listed below, sequenced in a study of OX40 agonist ivuxolimab in advanced cancers. The table came from immunoSEQ multiplex PCR; TCRdb's copy has only in-frame clones and leaves some out. The table includes fewer than 70,000 clones, roughly 90% detected once. The sample consisted of CD4+ or CD8+ T cells sorted from blood, taken in a trial of the OX40 agonist ivuxolimab. The receptors were gathered from an adult with an advanced solid tumor such as melanoma, head and neck, liver or kidney cancer.

This clone has only a few counts. The rearrangement joins TRBV5-4 to TRBJ2-7, with TRBD1 matching over 10 bases. The V gene end was trimmed by 6 bases and the J gene end by 7 bases; junction bases not matched to a gene: 7. The CDR3 runs to 13 residues. Germline V CDR1 and CDR2: SGHNT, YYREEE (reference sequence). CDR3 in amino acids: CASIRDRGEEQYF. The DNA of the CDR3 is TGTGCCAGCATCCGGGACAGGGGAGAAGAGCAGTACTTC.

This chain connects TRBV29-1 to TRBJ2-7; maybe TRBD1 (6 bases). Between the trimmed V and J ends, which lost 6 bases and 2 bases, there was a span of 17 bases. Per germline, CDR1 SQVTM and CDR2 ANQGSEA. This CDR3 is 14 amino acids long. In DNA, the CDR3 is TGCAGCGTCGTACGAGCGACAGGCCCCTACGAGCAGTACTTC. Translated, it gives CSVVRATGPYEQYF.

The CDR3 DNA follows: TGTGCCAGCAGTGCCGGTCAGGGGGCGGGTGGGGCCAACGTCCTGACTTTC. Its translation: CASSAGQGAGGANVLTF. The chain carries TRBV6-1 and TRBJ2-6; 8 nucleotides agree with TRBD1. J gave up 3 bases and V 4 bases, and 8 bases lay outside the gene matches. CDR1 and CDR2 from the germline V gene are MNHNS and SASEGT. CDR3 length: 17 amino acids.

The J gene is TRBJ2-1, the V gene TRBV27, with TRBD2 matching 9 bases. Unmatched junction bases numbered 7, after V lost 3 bases and J lost 7 bases. Germline CDR1 MNHEY, CDR2 SMNVEV (reference sequence). The CDR3 runs 15 residues. The CDR3 DNA reads TGTGCCAGCAGTTTTAGGGCCAGCGGGGGGAATGAGCAGTTCTTC. It yields the protein CASSFRASGGNEQFF.

The chain couples TRBV10-1 to TRBJ2-3; 7 nucleotides agree with TRBD2. After removal of 4 bases from V and 0 bases from J, the junction contained 4 bases not matched to a gene. Germline V gives CDR1 WNHNN, CDR2 SYGVQD (reference sequence). This CDR3 has 15 amino acids. The CDR3 DNA reads as TGCGCCAGCAGTGCTAATAGCGGGAGCACAGATACGCAGTATTTT. The encoded protein is CASSANSGSTDTQYF.

V usage is TRBV7-6 and J usage is TRBJ2-7; TRBD1 agrees at 9 bases. This CDR3 has 15 amino acids. Trimming cost V 1 base and J 4 bases; bases outside gene matches: 5. In germline, CDR1 is SGHVS, CDR2 FNYEAQ. The CDR3 sequence: CASSLGGQGRYEQYF. In nucleotides, the CDR3 is TGTGCCAGCAGCTTAGGAGGACAGGGGAGGTACGAGCAGTACTTC.

The chain recombines TRBV2 with TRBJ2-2, with 7 bases identical to TRBD2. CDR3 length: 15 amino acids. Germline-derived CDR1 and CDR2 are SNHLY and FYNNEI. The V gene end was trimmed by 3 bases and the J gene end by 6 bases; junction bases not matched to a gene: 7. CDR3 DNA: TGTGCCAGCAGTGAGCGGGAGATTATCTCCGGGGAGCTGTTTTTT. Translation gives CASSEREIISGELFF. The whole variable domain, remainder taken from reference TRBV2 and TRBJ2-2, is EPEVTQTPSHQVTQMGQEVILRCVPISNHLYFYWYRQILGQKVEFLVSFYNNEISEKSEIFDDQFSVERPDGSNFTLKIRSTKLEDSAMYFCASSEREIISGELFFGEGSRLTVL.

The V and J genes are TRBV29-1 and TRBJ2-1, with D possibly being TRBD1 (6 bases). This CDR3 is built from 13 residues. Germline V CDR1 and CDR2: SQVTM, ANQGSEA. V was clipped by 7 bases and J by 7 bases, with 17 bases between them. Here the CDR3 reads CSGTWTAPNEQFF. The CDR3 DNA follows: TGCAGCGGGACCTGGACAGCCCCGAATGAGCAGTTCTTC.

This chain connects TRBV18 to TRBJ2-3; unclear D gene. Deletions cut 3 bases from V and 5 bases from J, with 6 bases between. The germline CDR1 and CDR2 sequences are KGHSH and LQKENI. The CDR3 length is 12 residues. CDR3 coding DNA: TGTGCCAGCTCACCGCGTGGAGATACGCAGTATTTT. Amino acids: CASSPRGDTQYF.

The chain carries TRBV9 and TRBJ2-2, with TRBD2 matching over 7 bases. Germline V gives CDR1 SGDLS, CDR2 YYNGEE. The CDR3 runs to 17 residues. V lost 0 bases and J lost 2; bases outside the gene matches: 7. The CDR3 sequence is CASSVASRGSNTGELFF. CDR3 DNA: TGTGCCAGCAGCGTAGCTTCCCGCGGGAGCAACACCGGGGAGCTGTTTTTT.

This chain uses TRBV5-1 with TRBJ1-4; D remains ambiguous. This CDR3 contains 14 residues. Germline values: CDR1 SGHRS, CDR2 YFSETQ. V shed 5 bases and J shed 6 bases, with 14 bases lying between them. CDR3 in amino acids: CASRGRQVDEKLFF. The CDR3 nucleotides are TGCGCCAGCAGGGGGAGGCAGGTTGATGAAAAACTGTTTTTT.

This chain links TRBV6-1 with TRBJ2-1; D call uncertain. CDR1 and CDR2 from the germline V gene are MNHNS and SASEGT. The V end lost 1 base, the J end lost 13 bases, and 14 bases lay between the germline ends. This CDR3 contains 13 residues. CDR3 DNA sequence: TGTGCCAGCAGTGAAGAGGGTCCCGAGGCCCAGTTCTTC. Translated, it gives CASSEEGPEAQFF.

The chain has TRBV18 and TRBJ2-3, with 7 bases identical to TRBD2. Germline CDR1 is KGHSH and CDR2 is LQKENI. The junction had 8 bases not matched to a gene; V was cut back by 2 bases and J by 0 bases. The CDR3 runs 17 residues. The chain's CDR3 is CASSPWASGASTDTQYF. The CDR3 DNA reads TGTGCCAGCTCACCATGGGCTAGCGGTGCTAGCACAGATACGCAGTATTTT.

The V gene is TRBV19, the J gene TRBJ2-2; D perhaps matches TRBD2 (6 bases). Per germline, CDR1 LNHDA and CDR2 SQIVND (reference sequence). Trimming took 6 bases from V and 3 from J, leaving 11 bases between them. There are 14 residues in the CDR3. The CDR3, as DNA: TGTGCCAGTAGGGCTAGCGAATACACCGGGGAGCTGTTTTTT. Encoded protein: CASRASEYTGELFF. Full variable domain (remainder filled in from reference TRBV19 and TRBJ2-2): DGGITQSPKYLFRKEGQNVTLSCEQNLNHDAMYWYRQDPGQGLRLIYYSQIVNDFQKGDIAEGYSVSREKKESFPLTVTSAQKNPTAFYLCASRASEYTGELFFGEGSRLTVL.

This clone has just one count. The rearrangement joins TRBV5-1 to TRBJ2-2, with D unresolved. The CDR3 is 15 amino acids. CDR1 SGHRS and CDR2 YFSETQ come from the germline V gene. V was trimmed by 0 bases and J by 3 bases, leaving 9 bases between them. CDR3 DNA sequence: TGCGCCAGCAGCTTGGAGGCAGGAGACACCGGGGAGCTGTTTTTT. This translates into CASSLEAGDTGELFF.

The V and J genes are TRBV19 and TRBJ2-2; 8 nucleotides agree with TRBD2. Trimming cost V 10 bases and J 9 bases; bases outside gene matches: 7. The germline gives CDR1 LNHDA, CDR2 SQIVND (reference sequence). The CDR3 loop spans 12 amino acids. The CDR3 region is CATGGARWELFF. The CDR3 nucleotides read TGTGCCACCGGGGGGGCTCGCTGGGAGCTGTTTTTT.

This clone was seen a single time. The chain joins TRBV7-8 to TRBJ2-5; possibly TRBD2 for D (5 bases). V was pared by 5 bases and J by 5 bases, with 15 bases between. The CDR3 totals 14 residues. Germline V gives CDR1 SGHVS, CDR2 FQNEAQ. The CDR3 bases are TGTGCCAGCAGCCCGGGATTTGTGCGGGAGACCCAGTACTTC. Translating it yields CASSPGFVRETQYF.

CDR3 nucleotide sequence: TGTGCCATCAGTGACCCGGCCGACACTAGCGGAAGCTCCTACGAGCAGTACTTC. The encoded protein is CAISDPADTSGSSYEQYF. This chain links TRBV10-3 with TRBJ2-7; 8 nucleotides match TRBD2. The germline V gene has CDR1 ENHRY and CDR2 SYGVKD. The CDR3 covers 18 residues. The V gene end was trimmed by 3 bases and the J gene end by 0 bases; junction bases not matched to a gene: 13.

The CDR3 loop reads CASSLGRNQPQHF. CDR3 DNA sequence: TGTGCCAGCAGCTTAGGCAGGAATCAGCCCCAGCATTTT. The rearrangement joins TRBV7-8 to TRBJ1-5, with D hard to call. The V gene lost 1 base and the J gene lost 4 bases, with 5 bases spanning the gap. From germline, CDR1 is SGHVS and CDR2 FQNEAQ. The CDR3 spans 13 residues.

The rearrangement joins TRBV6-6 to TRBJ2-7; D gene ambiguous. Germline assignment: CDR1 MNHNY and CDR2 SVGAGI (reference sequence). V gave up 2 bases and J gave up 2 bases, with 16 bases separating them. The CDR3 sequence is 16 residues long. CDR3 amino acids: CASSYRGPNEAYEQYF. The CDR3 coding sequence is TGTGCCAGCAGTTACCGCGGTCCTAATGAGGCCTACGAGCAGTACTTC.

This clone was recorded only once. The chain is built from TRBV10-3 and TRBJ1-4; D is uncertain. Deletions cut 9 bases from V and 6 bases from J, with 14 bases between. In germline, CDR1 is ENHRY, CDR2 SYGVKD. CDR3 size: 13 residues. CDR3: CAIQREEDEKLFF. CDR3 coding DNA: TGTGCCATTCAGCGGGAGGAGGATGAAAAACTGTTTTTT.

V and J are TRBV29-1 and TRBJ1-1, with TRBD1 matching 9 bases. The trim removed 7 bases at V and 1 base at J, leaving 4 bases unmatched. The CDR3 is made up of 13 amino acids. Germline V gene lookup returns CDR1 SQVTM and CDR2 ANQGSEA. The CDR3 region is CSGRTGANTEAFF. In DNA form, the CDR3 reads TGCAGCGGAAGGACAGGGGCGAACACTGAAGCTTTCTTT.

This clone was counted a single time. The CDR3 loop reads CASRRTGQNIYTNEKLFF. In DNA form, the CDR3 reads TGTGCCAGCAGAAGGACAGGCCAAAATATCTACACTAATGAAAAACTGTTTTTT. The chain is built from TRBV13 and TRBJ1-4; 7 positions match TRBD1. The V segment lost 6 bases and the J segment 2 bases; nucleotides outside the gene matches: 15. The CDR3 length is 18 residues. Germline-derived CDR1 and CDR2 are PRHDT and FYEKMQ (reference sequence).

This sequence joins TRBV27 and TRBJ1-2; 7 nucleotides align to TRBD1. This CDR3 has 18 residues. In germline, CDR1 is MNHEY, CDR2 SMNVEV (reference sequence). Unmatched junction bases numbered 20, after V lost 3 bases and J lost 7 bases. The CDR3 spells CASSFRDISQTGYGGYTF. The CDR3 coding sequence is TGTGCCAGCAGTTTCCGCGACATTTCCCAGACAGGGTACGGTGGCTACACCTTC.

The V and J genes are TRBV7-2 and TRBJ2-3; D is uncertain. Between the trimmed V and J ends, which lost 1 base and 0 bases, there was a span of 11 bases. This CDR3 region has 16 residues. Germline V gene data show CDR1 as SGHTA and CDR2 as FQGNSA. The CDR3 reads CASSLVGSTSTDTQYF. As DNA, the CDR3 is TGTGCCAGCAGCTTAGTCGGCAGTACTAGCACAGATACGCAGTATTTT.

The chain carries TRBV6-6 and TRBJ2-7; 9 nucleotides line up with TRBD2. The length of the CDR3 is 15 residues. V dropped 7 bases and J dropped 0; count of bases not matched to a gene: 7. Germline loops: CDR1 MNHNY, CDR2 SVGAGI (reference sequence). The CDR3 region is CASKPGTSSSYEQYF. The CDR3, as DNA: TGTGCCAGCAAACCAGGGACTAGCAGCTCCTACGAGCAGTACTTC.

The J gene is TRBJ2-2, the V gene TRBV5-1; 10 bases are a match to TRBD2. V lost 3 bases and J lost 1; bases outside the gene matches: 6. Germline CDR1 is SGHRS and CDR2 is YFSETQ. The CDR3 loop spans 17 amino acids. The CDR3 region has the DNA TGCGCCAGCAGCTCCTCTCCTAGCGGGGGGAACACCGGGGAGCTGTTTTTT. Translation gives CASSSSPSGGNTGELFF.